The 8 T cell receptor beta chains below were found in one sample sequenced in a study of T-cell reconstitution after alpha-beta-depleted transplantation in children. Preparation of the TCRbeta library used unique molecular identifiers. MiXCR was run by TCRdb on the PCR reads, yielding one entry per CDR3 protein. The table includes approximately 640,000 distinct CDR3 sequences, around 17% detected once. The sequencing used PBMCs from the stem cell graft donor, collected from the stem cell graft. Source of these receptors: a human donor who donated a stem cell graft to a child with acute myeloid leukemia.

This clonotype was seen a few times. This sequence joins TRBV7-2 and TRBJ2-7; unclear D gene. The CDR3 is 15 amino acids. V was shortened by 1 base and J by 0 bases, with 10 bases between the two germline ends. Germline CDR1 SGHTA, CDR2 FQGNSA. CDR3 sequence: CASSLGTVSSYEQYV. The CDR3 DNA reads TGTGCCAGCAGCTTAGGGACGGTGAGCTCCTACGAGCAGTACGTC.

In its sample, this clonotype was seen a few times. The J gene is TRBJ1-6, the V gene TRBV28; D perhaps matches TRBD1 (6 bases). The CDR3 length is 16 residues. Germline CDR1 MDHEN, CDR2 SYDVKM. Trimming removed 5 bases from V and 7 bases from J, with 18 bases in between. CDR3 in amino acids: CASSIIVDRKNSPLHF. The CDR3 DNA reads as TGTGCCAGCAGTATCATAGTGGACAGAAAAAATTCACCCCTCCACTTT.

This clonotype was counted only a few times. The chain combines TRBV6-2 or TRBV6-3 with TRBJ2-1; D is ambiguous. Germline assignment: CDR1 MNHEY and CDR2 SVGEGT. The germline V and J ends were trimmed by 6 bases and 6 bases, with 9 bases remaining between them. The CDR3 has 12 residues. This CDR3 is CASSWLSNEQFF. The CDR3 DNA reads TGTGCCAGCAGCTGGTTGTCCAATGAGCAGTTCTTC.

The chain uses TRBV20-1 and TRBJ2-1, with 11 bases that match TRBD2. V lost 6 bases, J lost 4 bases, and 5 bases stayed unmatched. CDR3 length equals 14 residues. Looked up from germline, CDR1 is DFQATT and CDR2 is SNEGSKA (reference sequence). DNA of the CDR3: TGCAGTGCAACAACTAGCGGGGGTTACAATGAGCAGTTCTTC. Amino acids: CSATTSGGYNEQFF.

The chain recombines TRBV7-9 with TRBJ1-4; 7 bases agree with TRBD1. Germline V lookup: CDR1 SEHNR, CDR2 FQNEAQ (reference sequence). The CDR3 loop spans 14 amino acids. The junction had 3 bases not matched to a gene; V was cut back by 4 bases and J by 4 bases. The DNA for the CDR3 is TGTGCCAGCAGCTCCTACAGGGGTAATGAAAAACTGTTTTTT. Amino acid sequence: CASSSYRGNEKLFF.

Many counts were recorded for this clonotype. The chain uses TRBV6-5 and TRBJ2-1; the match to TRBD1 covers 9 bases. V lost 4 bases to trimming and J lost 5 bases; unmatched junction nucleotides: 9. Germline values: CDR1 MNHEY, CDR2 SVGAGI. CDR3 length equals 16 residues. The CDR3 sequence: CASSSTGTGMNNEQFF. The CDR3 bases are TGTGCCAGCAGTTCTACCGGGACAGGGATGAACAATGAGCAGTTCTTC.

This clonotype was seen repeatedly, ten times or more. The CDR3 reads CATSRERTAIQYF. CDR3 nucleotides: TGTGCCACCAGCAGAGAGCGGACAGCCATTCAGTACTTC. The V gene is TRBV15, the J gene TRBJ2-4; perhaps TRBD1 as D (6 bases). The CDR3 contains 13 residues. V dropped 0 bases and J dropped 9 bases, with 9 bases sitting between them. Germline V gene data show CDR1 as LNHNV and CDR2 as YYDKDF (reference sequence).

This clonotype was counted ten times or more. This chain connects TRBV20-1 to TRBJ2-7, with D perhaps TRBD1 (6 bases). Germline V gene data show CDR1 as DFQATT and CDR2 as SNEGSKA (reference sequence). This CDR3 region has 12 residues. DNA of the CDR3: TGCAGCGCCCGGGACAACTCCTACGAGCAGTACTTC. Translating gives CSARDNSYEQYF.